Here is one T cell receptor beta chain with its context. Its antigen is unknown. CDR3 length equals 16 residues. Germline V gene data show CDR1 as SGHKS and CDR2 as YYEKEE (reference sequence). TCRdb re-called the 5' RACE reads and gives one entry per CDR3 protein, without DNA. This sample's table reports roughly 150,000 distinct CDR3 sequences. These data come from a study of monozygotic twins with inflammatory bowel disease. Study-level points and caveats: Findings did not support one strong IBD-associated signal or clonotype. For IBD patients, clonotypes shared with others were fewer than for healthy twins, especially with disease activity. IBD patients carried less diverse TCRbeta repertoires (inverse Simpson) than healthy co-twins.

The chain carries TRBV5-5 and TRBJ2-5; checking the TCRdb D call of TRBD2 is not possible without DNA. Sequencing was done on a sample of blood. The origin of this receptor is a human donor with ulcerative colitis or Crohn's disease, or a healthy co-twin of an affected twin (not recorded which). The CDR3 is CASSLVGTSGQETQYF.